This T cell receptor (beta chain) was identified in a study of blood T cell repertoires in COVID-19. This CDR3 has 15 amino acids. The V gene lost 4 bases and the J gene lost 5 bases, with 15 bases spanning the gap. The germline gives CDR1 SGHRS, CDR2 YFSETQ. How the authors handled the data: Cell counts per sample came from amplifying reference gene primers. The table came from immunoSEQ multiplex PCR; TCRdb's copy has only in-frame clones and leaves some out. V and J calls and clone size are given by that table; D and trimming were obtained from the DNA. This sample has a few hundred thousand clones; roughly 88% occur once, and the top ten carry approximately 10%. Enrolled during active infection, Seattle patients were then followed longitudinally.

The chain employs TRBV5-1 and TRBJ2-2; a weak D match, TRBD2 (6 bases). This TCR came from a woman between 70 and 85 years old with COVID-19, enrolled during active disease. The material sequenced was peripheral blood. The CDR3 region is CASSPGTLKTGELFF. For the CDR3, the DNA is TGCGCCAGCAGCCCGGGGACTTTAAAGACCGGGGAGCTGTTTTTT.